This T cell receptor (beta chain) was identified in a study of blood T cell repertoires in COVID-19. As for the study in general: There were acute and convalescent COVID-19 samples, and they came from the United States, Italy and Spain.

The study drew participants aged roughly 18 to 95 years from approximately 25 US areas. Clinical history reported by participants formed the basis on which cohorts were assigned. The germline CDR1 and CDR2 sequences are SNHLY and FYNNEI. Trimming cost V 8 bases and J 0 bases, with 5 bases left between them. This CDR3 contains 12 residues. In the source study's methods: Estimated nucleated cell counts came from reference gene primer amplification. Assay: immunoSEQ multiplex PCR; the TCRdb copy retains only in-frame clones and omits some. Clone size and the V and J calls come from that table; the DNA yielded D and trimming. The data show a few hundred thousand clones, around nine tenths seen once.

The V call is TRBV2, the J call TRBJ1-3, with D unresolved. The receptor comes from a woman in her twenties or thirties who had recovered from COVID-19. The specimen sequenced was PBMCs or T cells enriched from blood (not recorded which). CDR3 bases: TGTGCCAGCGCCAGCTCTGGAAACACCATATATTTT. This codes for CASASSGNTIYF.